Included here is one T cell receptor (beta chain) sequence, with context. These data come from a study of blood T cell repertoires in COVID-19. Germline V gene sequence: CDR1 MGHRA, CDR2 YSYEKL. The V gene end was trimmed by 1 base and the J gene end by 4 bases; junction bases not matched to a gene: 6. This CDR3 is built from 15 residues. Some clones are missing from TCRdb's copy, which holds only in-frame ones; the method was immunoSEQ multiplex PCR. Here the sample spans about 22,000 clones, roughly 83% being singletons. The chain recombines TRBV4-1 with TRBJ2-5; 7 bases are shared with TRBD1. The TCR comes from a man of 80 years or more with active or convalescent COVID-19. The sample was peripheral blood. This CDR3 reads CASSQVEGAGETQYF. Here the CDR3 DNA reads TGCGCCAGCAGCCAAGTCGAGGGGGCGGGAGAGACCCAGTACTTC.